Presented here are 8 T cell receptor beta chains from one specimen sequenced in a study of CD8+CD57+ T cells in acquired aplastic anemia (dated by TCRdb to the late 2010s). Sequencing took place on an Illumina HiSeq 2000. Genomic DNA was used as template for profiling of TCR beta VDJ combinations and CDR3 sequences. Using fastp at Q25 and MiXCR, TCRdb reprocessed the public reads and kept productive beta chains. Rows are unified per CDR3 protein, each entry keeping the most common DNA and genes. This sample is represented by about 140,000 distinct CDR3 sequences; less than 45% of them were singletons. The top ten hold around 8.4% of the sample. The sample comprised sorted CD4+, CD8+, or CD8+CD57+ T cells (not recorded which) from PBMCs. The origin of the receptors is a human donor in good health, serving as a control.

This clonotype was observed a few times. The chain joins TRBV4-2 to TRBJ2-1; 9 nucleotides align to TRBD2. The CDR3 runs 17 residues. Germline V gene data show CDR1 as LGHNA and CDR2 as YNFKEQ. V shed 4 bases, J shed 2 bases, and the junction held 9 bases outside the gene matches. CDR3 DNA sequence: TGTGCCAGCAGCCCGGGGGGTAGCGGGGGAACCTACAATGAGCAGTTCTTC. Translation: CASSPGGSGGTYNEQFF.

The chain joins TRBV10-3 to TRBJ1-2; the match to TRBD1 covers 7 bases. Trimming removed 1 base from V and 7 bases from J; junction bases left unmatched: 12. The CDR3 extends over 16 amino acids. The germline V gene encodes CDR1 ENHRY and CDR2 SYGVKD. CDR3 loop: CAISELQGGSGVGYTF. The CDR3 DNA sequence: TGTGCCATCAGTGAGTTGCAGGGGGGCTCCGGAGTTGGCTACACCTTC.

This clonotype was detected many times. CDR3 DNA: TGCAGTGGGATGCGGGGGTTGGCGACTGAAGCTTTCTTT. This translates into CSGMRGLATEAFF. The gene calls are TRBV20-1 and TRBJ1-1; tentative D call: TRBD1 (5 bases). Germline CDR1 reads DFQATT; CDR2 reads SNEGSKA (reference sequence). CDR3 length equals 13 residues. The V end was cut by 7 bases, the J end by 5 bases, with 17 bases between.

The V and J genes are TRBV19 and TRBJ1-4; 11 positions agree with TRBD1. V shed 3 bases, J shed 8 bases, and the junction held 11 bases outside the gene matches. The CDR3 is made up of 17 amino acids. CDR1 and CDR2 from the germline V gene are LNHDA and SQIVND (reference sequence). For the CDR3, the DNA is TGTGCCAGTAGTATGGCGGACAGGGGGCGGGCCGGCGAAAAACTGTTTTTT. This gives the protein CASSMADRGRAGEKLFF.

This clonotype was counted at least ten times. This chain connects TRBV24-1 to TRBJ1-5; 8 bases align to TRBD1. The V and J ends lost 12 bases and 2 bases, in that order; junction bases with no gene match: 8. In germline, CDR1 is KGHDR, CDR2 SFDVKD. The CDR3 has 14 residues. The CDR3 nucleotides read TGTGCCGTTGACAGGGGATACGGCAATCAGCCCCAGCATTTT. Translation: CAVDRGYGNQPQHF.

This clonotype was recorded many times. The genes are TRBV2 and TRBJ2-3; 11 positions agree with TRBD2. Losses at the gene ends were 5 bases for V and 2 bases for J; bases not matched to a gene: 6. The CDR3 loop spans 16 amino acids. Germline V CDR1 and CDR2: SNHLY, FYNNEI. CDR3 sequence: CASSRLAGTYTDTQYF. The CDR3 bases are TGTGCCAGCAGTCGACTAGCGGGGACCTACACAGATACGCAGTATTTT. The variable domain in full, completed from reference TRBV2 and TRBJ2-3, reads EPEVTQTPSHQVTQMGQEVILRCVPISNHLYFYWYRQILGQKVEFLVSFYNNEISEKSEIFDDQFSVERPDGSNFTLKIRSTKLEDSAMYFCASSRLAGTYTDTQYFGPGTRLTVL.

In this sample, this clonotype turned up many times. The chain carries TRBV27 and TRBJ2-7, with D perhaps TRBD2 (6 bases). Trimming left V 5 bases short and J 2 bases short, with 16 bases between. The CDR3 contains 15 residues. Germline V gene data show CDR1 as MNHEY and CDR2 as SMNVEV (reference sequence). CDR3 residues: CASSHPGDPPYEQYF. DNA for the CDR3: TGTGCCAGCAGTCACCCGGGGGATCCCCCCTACGAGCAGTACTTC.

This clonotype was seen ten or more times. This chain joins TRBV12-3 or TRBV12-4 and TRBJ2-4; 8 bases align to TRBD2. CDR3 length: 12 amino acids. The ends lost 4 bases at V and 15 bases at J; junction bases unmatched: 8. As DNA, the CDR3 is TGTGCCAGCAGTTCATGGGGACTAGGGCGGTACTTC. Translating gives CASSSWGLGRYF.